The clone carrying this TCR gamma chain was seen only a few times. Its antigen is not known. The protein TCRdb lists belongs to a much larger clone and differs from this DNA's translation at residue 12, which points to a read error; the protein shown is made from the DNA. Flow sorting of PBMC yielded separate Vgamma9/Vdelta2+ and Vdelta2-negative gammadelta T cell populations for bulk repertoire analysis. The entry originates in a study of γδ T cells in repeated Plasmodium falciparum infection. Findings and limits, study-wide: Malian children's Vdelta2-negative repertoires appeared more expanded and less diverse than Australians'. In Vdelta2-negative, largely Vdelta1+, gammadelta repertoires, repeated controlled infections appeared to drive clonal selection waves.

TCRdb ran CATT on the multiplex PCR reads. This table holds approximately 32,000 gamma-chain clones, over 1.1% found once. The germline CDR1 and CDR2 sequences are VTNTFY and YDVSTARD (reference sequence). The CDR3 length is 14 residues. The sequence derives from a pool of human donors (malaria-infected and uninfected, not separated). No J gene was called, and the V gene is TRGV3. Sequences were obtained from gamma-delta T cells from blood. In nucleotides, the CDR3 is TGTGCCACCTGGGACAGTCCGGGGGGTTATAAGATACTCTTT. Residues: CATWDSPGGYKILF.